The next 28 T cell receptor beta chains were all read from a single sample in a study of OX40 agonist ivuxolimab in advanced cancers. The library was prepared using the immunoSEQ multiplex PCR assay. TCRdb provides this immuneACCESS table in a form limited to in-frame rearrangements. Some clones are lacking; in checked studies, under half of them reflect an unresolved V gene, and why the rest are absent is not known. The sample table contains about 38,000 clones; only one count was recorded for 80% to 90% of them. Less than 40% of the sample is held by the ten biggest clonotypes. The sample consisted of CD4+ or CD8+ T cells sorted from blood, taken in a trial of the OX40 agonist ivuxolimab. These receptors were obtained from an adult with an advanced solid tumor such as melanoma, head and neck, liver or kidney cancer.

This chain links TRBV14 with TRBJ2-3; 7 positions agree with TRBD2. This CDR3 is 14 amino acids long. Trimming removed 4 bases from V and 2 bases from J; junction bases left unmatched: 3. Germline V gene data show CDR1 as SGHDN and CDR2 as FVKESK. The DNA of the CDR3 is TGTGCCAGCAGCCGCCGGGACTACACAGATACGCAGTATTTT. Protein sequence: CASSRRDYTDTQYF.

This chain's CDR3 is CASSLTVAGSNEQFF. The CDR3 region has the DNA TGTGCCAGCAGCTTAACTGTGGCAGGCAGCAATGAGCAGTTCTTC. The rearrangement uses TRBV11-2 and TRBJ2-1; D is unclear. CDR1 and CDR2 (germline): SGHAT, FQNNGV. V was pared by 2 bases and J by 6 bases, with 14 bases between. This CDR3 spans 15 amino acids.

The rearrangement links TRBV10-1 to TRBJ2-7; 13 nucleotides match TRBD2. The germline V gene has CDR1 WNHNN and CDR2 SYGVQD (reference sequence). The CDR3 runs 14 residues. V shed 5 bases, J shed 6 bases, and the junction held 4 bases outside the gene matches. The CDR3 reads CASSPGTSGTEQYF. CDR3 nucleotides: TGCGCCAGCAGTCCAGGGACTAGCGGGACCGAGCAGTACTTC.

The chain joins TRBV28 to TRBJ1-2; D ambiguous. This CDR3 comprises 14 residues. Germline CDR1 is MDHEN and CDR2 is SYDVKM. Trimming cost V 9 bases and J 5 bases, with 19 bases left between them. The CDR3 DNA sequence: TGTGCCAGTAAATCAGTGCCAGCAAGGTATGGCTACACCTTC. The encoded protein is CASKSVPARYGYTF.

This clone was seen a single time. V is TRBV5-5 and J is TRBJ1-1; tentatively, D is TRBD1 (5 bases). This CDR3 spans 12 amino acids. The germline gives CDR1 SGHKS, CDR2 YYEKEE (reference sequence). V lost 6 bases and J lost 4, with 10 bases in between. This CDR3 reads CASTRVATEAFF. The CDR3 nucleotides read TGTGCCAGCACCAGGGTAGCCACTGAAGCTTTCTTT. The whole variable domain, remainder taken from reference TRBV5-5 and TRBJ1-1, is DAGVTQSPTHLIKTRGQQVTLRCSPISGHKSVSWYQQVLGQGPQFIFQYYEKEERGRGNFPDRFSARQFPNYSSELNVNALLLGDSALYLCASTRVATEAFFGQGTRLTVV.

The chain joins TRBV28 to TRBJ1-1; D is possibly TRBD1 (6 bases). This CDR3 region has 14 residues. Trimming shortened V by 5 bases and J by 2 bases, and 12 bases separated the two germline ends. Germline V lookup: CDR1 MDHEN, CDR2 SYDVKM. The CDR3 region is CASSAAQGNTEAFF. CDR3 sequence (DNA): TGTGCCAGCAGTGCCGCACAGGGCAACACTGAAGCTTTCTTT.

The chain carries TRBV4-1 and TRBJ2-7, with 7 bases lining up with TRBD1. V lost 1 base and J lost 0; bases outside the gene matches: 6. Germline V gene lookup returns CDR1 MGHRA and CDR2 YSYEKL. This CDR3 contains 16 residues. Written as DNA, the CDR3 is TGCGCCAGCAGCCAAGCCTACAGGGACAGCTCCTACGAGCAGTACTTC. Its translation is CASSQAYRDSSYEQYF.

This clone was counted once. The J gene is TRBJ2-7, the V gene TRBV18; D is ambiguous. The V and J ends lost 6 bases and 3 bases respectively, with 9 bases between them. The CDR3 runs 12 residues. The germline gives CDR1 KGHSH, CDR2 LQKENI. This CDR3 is CASSPASYEQYF. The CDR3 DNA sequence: TGTGCCAGCTCTCCTGCCAGCTACGAGCAGTACTTC.

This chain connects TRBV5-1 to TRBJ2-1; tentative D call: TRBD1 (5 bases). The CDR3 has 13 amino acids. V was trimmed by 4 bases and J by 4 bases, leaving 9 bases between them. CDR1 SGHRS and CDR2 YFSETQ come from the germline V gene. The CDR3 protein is CASSKDSYNEQFF. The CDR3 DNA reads TGCGCCAGCAGCAAAGACAGTTACAATGAGCAGTTCTTC.

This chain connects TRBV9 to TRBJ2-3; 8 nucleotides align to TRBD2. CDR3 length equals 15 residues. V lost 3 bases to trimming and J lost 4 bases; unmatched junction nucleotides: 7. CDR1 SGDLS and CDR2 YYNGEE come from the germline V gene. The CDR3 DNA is TGTGCCAGCAGCGCCCGGTCGGGGGGGCCAGATACGCAGTATTTT. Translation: CASSARSGGPDTQYF.

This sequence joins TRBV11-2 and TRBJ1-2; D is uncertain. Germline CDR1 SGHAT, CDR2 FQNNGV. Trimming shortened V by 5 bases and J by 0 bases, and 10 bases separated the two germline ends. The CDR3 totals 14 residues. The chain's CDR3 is CASSPPTPNYGYTF. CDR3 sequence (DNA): TGTGCCAGCAGCCCCCCTACACCTAACTATGGCTACACCTTC.

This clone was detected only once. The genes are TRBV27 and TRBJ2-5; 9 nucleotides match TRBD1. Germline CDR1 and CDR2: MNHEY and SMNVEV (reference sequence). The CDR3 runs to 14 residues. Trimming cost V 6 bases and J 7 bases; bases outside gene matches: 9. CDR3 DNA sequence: TGTGCCAGCAGAACAAGCGACAGGGGGGGGACCCAGTACTTC. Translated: CASRTSDRGGTQYF.

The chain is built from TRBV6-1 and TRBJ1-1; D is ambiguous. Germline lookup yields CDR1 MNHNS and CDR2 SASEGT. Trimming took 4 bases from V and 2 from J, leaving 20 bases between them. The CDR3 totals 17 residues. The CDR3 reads CASSVSKALEGNTEAFF. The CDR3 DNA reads TGTGCCAGCAGTGTGTCCAAGGCCCTGGAGGGAAACACTGAAGCTTTCTTT.

The DNA of the CDR3 is TGCGCCAGCAGTGAAAGGAGAGGCAATCAGCCCCAGCATTTT. Its protein product is CASSERRGNQPQHF. This chain uses TRBV10-2 with TRBJ1-5; D ambiguous. Germline CDR1 reads WSHSY; CDR2 reads SAAADI. V gave up 3 bases and J gave up 2 bases, with 8 bases separating them. The CDR3 loop spans 14 amino acids.

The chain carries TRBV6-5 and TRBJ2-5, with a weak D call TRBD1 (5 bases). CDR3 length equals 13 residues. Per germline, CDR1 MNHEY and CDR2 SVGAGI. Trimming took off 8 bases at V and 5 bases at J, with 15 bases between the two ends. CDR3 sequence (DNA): TGTGCCAGCCTTCGGGCAGGGCGGGAGACCCAGTACTTC. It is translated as CASLRAGRETQYF.

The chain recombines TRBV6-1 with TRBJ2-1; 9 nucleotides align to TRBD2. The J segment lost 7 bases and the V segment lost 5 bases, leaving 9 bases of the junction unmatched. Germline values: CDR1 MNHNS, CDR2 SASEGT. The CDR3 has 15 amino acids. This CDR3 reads CASSSRSSGGNEQFF. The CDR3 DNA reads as TGTGCCAGCAGTTCGAGGAGTAGCGGGGGTAATGAGCAGTTCTTC.

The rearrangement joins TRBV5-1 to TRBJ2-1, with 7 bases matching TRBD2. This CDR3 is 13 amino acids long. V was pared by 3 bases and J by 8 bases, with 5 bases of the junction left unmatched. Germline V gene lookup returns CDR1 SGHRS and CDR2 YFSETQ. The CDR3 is CASSWGTTDEQFF. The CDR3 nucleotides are TGCGCCAGCAGCTGGGGGACTACCGATGAGCAGTTCTTC. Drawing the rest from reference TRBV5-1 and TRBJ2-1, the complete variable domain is KAGVTQTPRYLIKTRGQQVTLSCSPISGHRSVSWYQQTPGQGLQFLFEYFSETQRNKGNFPGRFSGRQFSNSRSEMNVSTLELGDSALYLCASSWGTTDEQFFGPGTRLTVL.

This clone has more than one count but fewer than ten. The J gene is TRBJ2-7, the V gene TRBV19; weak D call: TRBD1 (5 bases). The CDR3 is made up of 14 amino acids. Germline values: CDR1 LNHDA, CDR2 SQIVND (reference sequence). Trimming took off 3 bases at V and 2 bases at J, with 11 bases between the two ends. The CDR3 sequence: CASSIQGDTYEQYF. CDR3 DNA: TGTGCCAGTAGTATCCAAGGGGATACCTACGAGCAGTACTTC.

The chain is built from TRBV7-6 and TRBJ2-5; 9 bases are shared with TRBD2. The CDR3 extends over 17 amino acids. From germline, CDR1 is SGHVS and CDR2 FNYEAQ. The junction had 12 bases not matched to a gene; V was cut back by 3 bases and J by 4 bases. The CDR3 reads CASSLVQGLAGGETQYF. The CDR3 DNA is TGTGCCAGCAGCTTGGTGCAGGGACTAGCCGGAGGAGAGACCCAGTACTTC.

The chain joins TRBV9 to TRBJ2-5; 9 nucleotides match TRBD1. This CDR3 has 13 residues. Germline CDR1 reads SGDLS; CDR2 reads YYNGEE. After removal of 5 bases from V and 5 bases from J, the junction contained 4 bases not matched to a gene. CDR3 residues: CASRGQGRETQYF. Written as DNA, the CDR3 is TGTGCCAGCAGAGGACAGGGGCGGGAGACCCAGTACTTC. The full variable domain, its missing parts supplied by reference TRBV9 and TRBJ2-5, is DSGVTQTPKHLITATGQRVTLRCSPRSGDLSVYWYQQSLDQGLQFLIQYYNGEERAKGNILERFSAQQFPDLHSELNLSSLELGDSALYFCASRGQGRETQYFGPGTRLLVL.

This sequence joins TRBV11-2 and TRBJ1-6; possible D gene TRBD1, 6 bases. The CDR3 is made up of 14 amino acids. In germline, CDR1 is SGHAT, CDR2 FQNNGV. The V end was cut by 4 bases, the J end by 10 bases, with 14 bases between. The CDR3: CASSSQGAGSPLHF. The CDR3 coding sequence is TGTGCCAGCAGCTCACAGGGAGCTGGATCACCCCTCCACTTT.

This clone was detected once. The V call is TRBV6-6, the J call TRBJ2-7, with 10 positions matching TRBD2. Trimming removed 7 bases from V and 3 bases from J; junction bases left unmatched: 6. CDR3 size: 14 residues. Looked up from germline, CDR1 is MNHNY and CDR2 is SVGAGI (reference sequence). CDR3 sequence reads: CASTRTSGFYEQYF. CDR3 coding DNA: TGTGCCAGCACTCGGACTAGCGGTTTCTACGAGCAGTACTTC.

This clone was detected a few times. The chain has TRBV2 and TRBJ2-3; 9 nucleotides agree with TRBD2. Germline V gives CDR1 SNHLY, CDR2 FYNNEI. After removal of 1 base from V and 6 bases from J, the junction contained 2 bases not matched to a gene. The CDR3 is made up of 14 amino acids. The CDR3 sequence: CASSEVAGGDTQYF. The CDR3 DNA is TGTGCCAGCAGTGAAGTCGCGGGGGGGGATACGCAGTATTTT.

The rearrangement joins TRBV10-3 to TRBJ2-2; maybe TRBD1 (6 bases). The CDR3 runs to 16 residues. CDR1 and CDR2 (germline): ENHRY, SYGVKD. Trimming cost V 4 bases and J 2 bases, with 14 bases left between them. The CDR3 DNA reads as TGTGCCATCAGTGCCGCCAGGGGAAGCAACACCGGGGAGCTGTTTTTT. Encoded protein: CAISAARGSNTGELFF.

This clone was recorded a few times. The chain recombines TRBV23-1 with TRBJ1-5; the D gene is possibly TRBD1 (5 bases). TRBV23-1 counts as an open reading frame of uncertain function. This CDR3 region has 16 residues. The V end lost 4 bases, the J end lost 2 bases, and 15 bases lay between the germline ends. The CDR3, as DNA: TGCGCCAGCAGTCTAGGGGTCTGTAAGGGCAATCAGCCCCAGCATTTT. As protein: CASSLGVCKGNQPQHF.

CDR3 sequence (DNA): TGTGCCAGCAGCCTGCTTGGGCCCCAAACTGGAAACACCATATATTTT. Amino acid sequence: CASSLLGPQTGNTIYF. The chain uses TRBV5-6 and TRBJ1-3; D remains unclear. Deletions cut 4 bases from V and 2 bases from J, with 16 bases between. The CDR3 is 16 amino acids. Germline V gene data show CDR1 as SGHDT and CDR2 as YYEEEE.

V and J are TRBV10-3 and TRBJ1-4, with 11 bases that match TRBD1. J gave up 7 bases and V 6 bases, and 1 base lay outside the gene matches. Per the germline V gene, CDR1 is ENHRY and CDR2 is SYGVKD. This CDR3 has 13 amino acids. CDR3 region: CAIRGQGAEKLFF. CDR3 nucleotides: TGTGCCATCAGAGGACAGGGGGCTGAAAAACTGTTTTTT.

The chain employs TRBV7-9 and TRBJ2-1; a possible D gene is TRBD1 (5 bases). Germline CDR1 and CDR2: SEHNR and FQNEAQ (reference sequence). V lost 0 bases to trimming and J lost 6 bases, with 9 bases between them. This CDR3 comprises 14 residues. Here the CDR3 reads CASSLAWQGNEQFF. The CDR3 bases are TGTGCCAGCAGCTTAGCCTGGCAGGGCAATGAGCAGTTCTTC.